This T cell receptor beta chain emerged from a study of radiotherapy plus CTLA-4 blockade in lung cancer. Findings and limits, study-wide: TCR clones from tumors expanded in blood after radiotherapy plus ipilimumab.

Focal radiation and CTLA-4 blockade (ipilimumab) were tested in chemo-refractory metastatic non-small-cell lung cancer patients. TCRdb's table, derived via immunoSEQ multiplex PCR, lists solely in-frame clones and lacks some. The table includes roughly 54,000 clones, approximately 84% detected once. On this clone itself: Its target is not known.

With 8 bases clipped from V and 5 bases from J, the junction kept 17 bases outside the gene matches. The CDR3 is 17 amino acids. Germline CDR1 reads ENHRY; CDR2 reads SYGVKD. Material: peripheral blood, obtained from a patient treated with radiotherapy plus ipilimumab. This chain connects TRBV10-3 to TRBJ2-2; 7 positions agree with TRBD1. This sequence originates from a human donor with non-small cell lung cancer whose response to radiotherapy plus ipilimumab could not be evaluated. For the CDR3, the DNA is TGTGCCATCCAAGGACAGGCCGAGGGGATTAGAACCGGGGAGCTGTTTTTT. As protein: CAIQGQAEGIRTGELFF.